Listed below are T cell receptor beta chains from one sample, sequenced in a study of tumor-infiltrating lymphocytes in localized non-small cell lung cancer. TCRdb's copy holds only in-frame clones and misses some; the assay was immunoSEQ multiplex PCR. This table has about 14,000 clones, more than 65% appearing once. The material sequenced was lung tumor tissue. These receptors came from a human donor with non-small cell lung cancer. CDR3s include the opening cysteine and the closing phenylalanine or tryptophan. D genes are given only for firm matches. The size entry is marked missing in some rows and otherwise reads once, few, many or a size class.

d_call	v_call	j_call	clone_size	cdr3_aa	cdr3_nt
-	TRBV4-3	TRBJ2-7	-	CASSLTTSGASYEQYF	TGCGCCAGCAGCCTTACGACATCGGGGGCCTCCTACGAGCAGTACTTC
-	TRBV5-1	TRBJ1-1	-	CASSLSSGTTEAFF	TGCGCCAGCAGCTTATCTAGCGGGACCACTGAAGCTTTCTTT
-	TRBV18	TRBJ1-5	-	CASSPQENQPQHF	TGTGCCAGCTCACCACAAGAGAACCAGCCCCAGCATTTT
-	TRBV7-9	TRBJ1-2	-	CASSSSRRESLRPPYGYTF	TGTGCCAGCAGCTCCTCTCGCCGGGAGAGCCTAAGGCCGCCCTATGGCTACACCTTC
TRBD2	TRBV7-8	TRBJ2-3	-	CASSLGAGGLQDTQYF	TGTGCCAGCAGCTTAGGAGCGGGGGGGCTTCAAGATACGCAGTATTTT
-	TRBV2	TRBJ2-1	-	CASSASDSGNEQFF	TGTGCCAGCAGTGCCAGTGACTCCGGCAATGAGCAGTTCTTC
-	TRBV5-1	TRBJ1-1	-	CASSLVRAEGNTEAFF	TGCGCCAGCAGCTTGGTACGGGCAGAGGGGAACACTGAAGCTTTCTTT
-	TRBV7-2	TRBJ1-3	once	CASSAVGPSNSGNTIYF	TGTGCCAGCAGCGCAGTGGGACCGAGTAACTCTGGAAACACCATATATTTT
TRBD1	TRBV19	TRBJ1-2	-	CASSTFLGQGIASYGYTF	TGTGCCAGTAGTACCTTCCTCGGACAGGGGATTGCCTCTTATGGCTACACCTTC
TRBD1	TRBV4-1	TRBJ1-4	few	CASSHGQGAGGTNEKLFF	TGCGCCAGCAGCCACGGACAGGGGGCAGGTGGAACTAATGAAAAACTGTTTTTT
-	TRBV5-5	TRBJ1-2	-	CASSLDPGNYGYTF	TGTGCCAGCAGCTTGGATCCGGGGAACTATGGCTACACCTTC
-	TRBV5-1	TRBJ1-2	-	CASSQGNGYTF	TGCGCCAGCAGCCAGGGGAATGGCTACACCTTC
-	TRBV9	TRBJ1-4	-	CASSPQGEKLFF	TGTGCCAGCAGTCCCCAGGGGGAAAAACTGTTTTTT
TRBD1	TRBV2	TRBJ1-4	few	CASSPDRGVRGKLFF	TGTGCCAGCAGTCCCGACAGGGGGGTTCGCGGAAAACTGTTTTTT
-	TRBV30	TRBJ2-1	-	CARKGGPPYNEQFF	TGTGCCAGGAAGGGGGGACCACCATACAATGAGCAGTTCTTC
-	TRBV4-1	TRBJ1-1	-	CASSQETGSNTEAFF	TGCGCCAGCAGCCAAGAAACAGGGTCGAACACTGAAGCTTTCTTT